One and the same sample provided the 26 T cell receptor beta chains below, sequenced in a study of cytomegalovirus exposure and HLA in healthy donors. TCRdb's copy holds only in-frame clones and misses some; the assay was immunoSEQ multiplex PCR. The table includes over 130,000 clones, around nine tenths detected once. Specimen: PBMCs. These TCRs come from a young man in good health and CMV-seropositive.

The V gene is TRBV5-1, the J gene TRBJ2-7, with D possibly matching TRBD2 (6 bases). Trimming took 2 bases from V and 1 from J, leaving 16 bases between them. CDR1 is SGHRS, CDR2 YFSETQ, per germline. CDR3 length: 16 residues. Here the CDR3 reads CASSLGGTAGSYEQYF. The CDR3 DNA reads TGCGCCAGCAGCTTAGGAGGGACCGCGGGTTCCTACGAGCAGTACTTC. The whole variable domain, remainder taken from reference TRBV5-1 and TRBJ2-7, is KAGVTQTPRYLIKTRGQQVTLSCSPISGHRSVSWYQQTPGQGLQFLFEYFSETQRNKGNFPGRFSGRQFSNSRSEMNVSTLELGDSALYLCASSLGGTAGSYEQYFGPGTRLTVT.

This sequence joins TRBV7-9 and TRBJ2-3, with D tentatively TRBD1 (5 bases). The ends were cut back, 3 bases at V and 4 bases at J, with 14 bases in the middle. Germline V CDR1 and CDR2: SEHNR, FQNEAQ (reference sequence). The CDR3 totals 15 residues. CDR3 loop: CASSFGLPGPDTQYF. The CDR3 DNA follows: TGTGCCAGCAGCTTCGGGCTTCCAGGGCCAGATACGCAGTATTTT.

The chain joins TRBV27 to TRBJ2-1; 9 nucleotides line up with TRBD2. V was pared by 4 bases and J by 9 bases, with 10 bases of the junction left unmatched. Germline V CDR1 and CDR2: MNHEY, SMNVEV (reference sequence). This CDR3 is 15 amino acids long. CDR3: CASSYERGASGEQFF. CDR3 nucleotides: TGTGCCAGCAGTTATGAGCGGGGGGCGTCGGGTGAGCAGTTCTTC.

The J gene is TRBJ2-1, the V gene TRBV7-9; D might be TRBD2 (5 bases). The CDR3 covers 14 residues. Trimming pared 7 bases from V and 8 bases from J, leaving 18 bases between. The germline V gene encodes CDR1 SEHNR and CDR2 FQNEAQ (reference sequence). In nucleotides, the CDR3 is TGTGCCAGCACCGTTCCTGAGGGTGGGGATGAGCAGTTCTTC. Translated, it gives CASTVPEGGDEQFF.

The chain carries TRBV2 and TRBJ2-5; 9 positions match TRBD1. This CDR3 is built from 12 residues. V lost 9 bases, J lost 5 bases, and 4 bases stayed unmatched. Germline V gene lookup returns CDR1 SNHLY and CDR2 FYNNEI. The CDR3 DNA is TGTGCCAGTACAGGGGGCGCGGAGACCCAGTACTTC. Translation: CASTGGAETQYF.

V and J are TRBV5-1 and TRBJ2-1; TRBD2 agrees at 10 bases. Germline V gives CDR1 SGHRS, CDR2 YFSETQ. This CDR3 comprises 16 residues. The junction had 4 bases not matched to a gene; V was cut back by 4 bases and J by 0 bases. The CDR3 DNA reads as TGCGCCAGCAGCGATGCTAGCGGGAGCTCCTACAATGAGCAGTTCTTC. It yields the protein CASSDASGSSYNEQFF.

This clone was observed a single time. The chain links TRBV19 to TRBJ2-7; the match to TRBD2 covers 9 bases. This CDR3 contains 16 residues. The V and J ends lost 9 bases and 3 bases, in that order; junction bases with no gene match: 15. CDR1 and CDR2 from the germline V gene are LNHDA and SQIVND (reference sequence). In DNA, the CDR3 is TGTGCCAGAACCGGGACTAGCTTCGAGCGGTACTACGAGCAGTACTTC. The encoded protein is CARTGTSFERYYEQYF.

This clone was counted a single time. This chain joins TRBV6-6 and TRBJ1-5; D unresolved. The CDR3 runs to 15 residues. Germline CDR1 and CDR2: MNHNY and SVGAGI (reference sequence). Trimming left V 4 bases short and J 3 bases short, with 13 bases between. As DNA, the CDR3 is TGTGCCAGCAGTTTCAGATTCGACACCAATCAGCCCCAGCATTTT. It translates to CASSFRFDTNQPQHF.

The chain's CDR3 is CASRRLGGGGALSYGYTF. CDR3 bases: TGTGCCAGCAGACGGCTTGGTGGGGGAGGGGCTCTCTCCTATGGCTACACCTTC. The chain is built from TRBV28 and TRBJ1-2, with D tentatively TRBD1 (5 bases). CDR3 length equals 18 residues. Trimming took 6 bases from V and 4 from J, leaving 27 bases between them. CDR1 and CDR2 (germline): MDHEN, SYDVKM.

The V and J genes are TRBV10-3 and TRBJ1-2; no clear D gene. Trimming removed 3 bases at V and 7 bases at J, with 12 bases between. CDR1 is ENHRY, CDR2 SYGVKD, per germline. There are 13 residues in the CDR3. CDR3 amino acids: CAISEEGEGGYTF. CDR3 nucleotides: TGTGCCATCAGTGAAGAAGGCGAGGGTGGCTACACCTTC.

This sequence joins TRBV25-1 and TRBJ1-1, with D unclear. Trimming pared 4 bases from V and 0 bases from J, leaving 9 bases between. The V gene's germline CDR1 is MGHDK and CDR2 SYGVNS. The CDR3 has 14 amino acids. The CDR3 protein is CASSAPELNTEAFF. CDR3 nucleotide sequence: TGTGCCAGCAGTGCACCTGAGTTGAACACTGAAGCTTTCTTT.

This chain connects TRBV2 to TRBJ2-2, with D unclear. The V gene's germline CDR1 is SNHLY and CDR2 FYNNEI. The CDR3 is 13 residues long. V dropped 4 bases and J dropped 1 base, with 4 bases sitting between them. CDR3: CASSALNTGELFF. As DNA, the CDR3 is TGTGCCAGCAGTGCTTTGAACACCGGGGAGCTGTTTTTT.

This rearrangement joins TRBV18 to TRBJ2-3; maybe TRBD1 (6 bases). There are 14 residues in the CDR3. The V end lost 0 bases, the J end lost 10 bases, and 14 bases lay between the germline ends. CDR1 is KGHSH, CDR2 LQKENI, per germline. The CDR3 is CASSPPGAAAAQYF. The CDR3 coding sequence is TGTGCCAGCTCACCACCGGGGGCAGCCGCGGCGCAGTATTTT.

The rearrangement links TRBV29-1 to TRBJ2-1, with 8 nucleotides matching TRBD2. Germline V CDR1 and CDR2: SQVTM, ANQGSEA. J gave up 4 bases and V 4 bases, and 12 bases lay outside the gene matches. The CDR3 totals 16 residues. CDR3 in DNA: TGCAGCGTTGCCCGGGGGGGTAGCGGGACATACAATGAGCAGTTCTTC. It codes for CSVARGGSGTYNEQFF.

The CDR3 sequence: CAIDRVHEQFF. CDR3 DNA: TGTGCCATAGACAGGGTACATGAGCAGTTCTTC. V and J are TRBV7-9 and TRBJ2-1; 7 nucleotides agree with TRBD1. CDR3 size: 11 residues. Trimming took 10 bases from V and 8 from J; bases not matched to a gene: 5. CDR1 is SEHNR and CDR2 is FQNEAQ in the germline V gene (reference sequence).

V is TRBV25-1 and J is TRBJ2-5; D gene uncertain. Per germline, CDR1 MGHDK and CDR2 SYGVNS. CDR3 length: 17 amino acids. The V gene lost 2 bases and the J gene lost 4 bases, with 20 bases spanning the gap. CDR3 DNA: TGTGCCAGCAGTGAAGGTCGGTGGGCAGGTGGGCGAGAGACCCAGTACTTC. Translating it yields CASSEGRWAGGRETQYF.

The chain recombines TRBV2 with TRBJ2-5; D remains ambiguous. The J call is doubtful: the DNA matches TRBJ2-7 better. CDR1 and CDR2 (germline): SNHLY, FYNNEI. CDR3 size: 11 residues. CDR3 nucleotide sequence: TGTGCCAGCAGCGCATCCTACGAGCAGTACTTC. It is translated as CASSASYEQYF.

As concerns this clone: One end of the junction is discordant with germline, which a read error may explain. The V call is TRBV27, the J call TRBJ1-2; unclear D gene. The CDR3 has 13 residues. Germline CDR1 and CDR2: MNHEY and SMNVEV (reference sequence). CDR3 sequence: CASRGTGRLPFYF. CDR3 nucleotide sequence: TGTGCCAGCAGGGGAACCGGGAGACTCCCCTTTTACTTC.

Only one count was recorded for this clone. Here the CDR3 DNA reads TGTGCCAGCAGCTTAGATCGGGACAGGGGGATTAGCTATGGCTACACCTTC. Protein: CASSLDRDRGISYGYTF. This chain connects TRBV7-9 to TRBJ1-2; 11 bases agree with TRBD1. This CDR3 contains 17 residues. Germline V gene data show CDR1 as SEHNR and CDR2 as FQNEAQ (reference sequence). J gave up 4 bases and V 1 base, and 8 bases lay outside the gene matches.

V and J are TRBV7-2 and TRBJ2-3; 9 positions match TRBD2. J was trimmed by 7 bases and V by 4 bases; bases with no gene match: 9. The CDR3 extends over 15 amino acids. The germline V gene has CDR1 SGHTA and CDR2 FQGNSA. CDR3 DNA: TGTGCCAGCAGCTCCCGCGGGGGGGCCCTTTATACGCAGTATTTT. It codes for CASSSRGGALYTQYF.

The gene calls are TRBV30 and TRBJ2-2; the D gene is possibly TRBD2 (7 bases). The CDR3 has 14 residues. The germline CDR1 and CDR2 sequences are GTSNPN and SVGIG (reference sequence). V lost 8 bases to trimming and J lost 6 bases, with 19 bases between them. CDR3 coding DNA: TGTGCCGGCAGTGAAGGGGGGGCAGCCGGGGAGCTGTTTTTT. It yields the protein CAGSEGGAAGELFF.

V and J are TRBV28 and TRBJ1-2; TRBD1 matches at 7 bases. The CDR3 length is 15 residues. V lost 2 bases and J lost 6; bases outside the gene matches: 9. CDR1 MDHEN and CDR2 SYDVKM come from the germline V gene. CDR3 in amino acids: CASSLLTARGDGYTF. The CDR3 DNA reads TGTGCCAGCAGTTTACTAACCGCCAGGGGGGATGGCTACACCTTC.

The J gene is TRBJ2-1, the V gene TRBV6-5; TRBD2 matches 10 bases. This CDR3 is built from 15 residues. V was clipped by 5 bases and J by 6 bases; unmatched bases: 7. The germline V gene encodes CDR1 MNHEY and CDR2 SVGAGI. The CDR3 DNA follows: TGTGCCAGCAGTCGAAGCGGGAGGGCCTCCAATGAGCAGTTCTTC. Its translation: CASSRSGRASNEQFF.

The chain couples TRBV19 to TRBJ2-7, with TRBD2 as a possible D gene (5 bases). The germline V gene encodes CDR1 LNHDA and CDR2 SQIVND (reference sequence). V lost 9 bases, J lost 2 bases, and 14 bases lay in between. The CDR3 totals 13 residues. The CDR3 is CARTPGKTYEQYF. The CDR3 region has the DNA TGTGCCAGGACTCCCGGGAAGACCTACGAGCAGTACTTC.

The V call is TRBV23-1, the J call TRBJ2-6; 8 bases are shared with TRBD2. TRBV23-1 is marked as an open reading frame, function uncertain. The J segment lost 4 bases and the V segment lost 3 bases, leaving 23 bases of the junction unmatched. The CDR3 runs to 22 residues. The CDR3 DNA is TGCGCCAGCAGTCAGGCGATATCAAGGGGACTAGACTCGGCCTGCGGGGCCAACGTCCTGACTTTC. This sequence encodes CASSQAISRGLDSACGANVLTF.

The rearrangement links TRBV6-5 to TRBJ2-7, with 9 positions matching TRBD2. Germline lookup yields CDR1 MNHEY and CDR2 SVGAGI. The CDR3 totals 15 residues. J gave up 1 base and V 2 bases, and 3 bases lay outside the gene matches. CDR3 nucleotide sequence: TGTGCCAGCAGTTACGGTAGCGGGAGATCCTACGAGCAGTACTTC. This gives the protein CASSYGSGRSYEQYF.